The present T cell receptor (beta chain) was sequenced within a study of spatial heterogeneity in lung cancer. Study-level information: Detection consistently yielded more beta chains than alpha chains.

V lost 4 bases and J 9 bases, leaving 16 bases between the germline ends. CDR1 is SQVTM and CDR2 is ANQGSEA in the germline V gene. The CDR3 contains 13 residues. Time point here: sample taken at primary tumor resection. Samples were obtained from approximately 72 donors, all untreated early-stage non-small cell lung cancer patients. Sequencing covered unsorted whole RNA taken from tumor, nontumor lung or frozen PBMC. This clonotype occurred many times. What it binds is unknown. Regarding the study as a whole: At resection, ubiquitous expanded tumor TCRs appeared in blood more than at follow-up.

Using its own MiXCR run on the 5' RACE reads, TCRdb lists one record per CDR3 protein. The table records about 36,000 distinct CDR3 sequences, approximately 6.8% of them present only once. The sequence derives from a female donor with early-stage non-small cell lung cancer. The rearrangement joins TRBV29-1 to TRBJ2-1; TRBD1 might be the D (7 bases). Sequenced here: PBMCs, sampled at surgery. In DNA form, the CDR3 reads TGCAGCGTTGGTCTGACAGGGACTGGTGAGCAGTTCTTC. Encoded protein: CSVGLTGTGEQFF.